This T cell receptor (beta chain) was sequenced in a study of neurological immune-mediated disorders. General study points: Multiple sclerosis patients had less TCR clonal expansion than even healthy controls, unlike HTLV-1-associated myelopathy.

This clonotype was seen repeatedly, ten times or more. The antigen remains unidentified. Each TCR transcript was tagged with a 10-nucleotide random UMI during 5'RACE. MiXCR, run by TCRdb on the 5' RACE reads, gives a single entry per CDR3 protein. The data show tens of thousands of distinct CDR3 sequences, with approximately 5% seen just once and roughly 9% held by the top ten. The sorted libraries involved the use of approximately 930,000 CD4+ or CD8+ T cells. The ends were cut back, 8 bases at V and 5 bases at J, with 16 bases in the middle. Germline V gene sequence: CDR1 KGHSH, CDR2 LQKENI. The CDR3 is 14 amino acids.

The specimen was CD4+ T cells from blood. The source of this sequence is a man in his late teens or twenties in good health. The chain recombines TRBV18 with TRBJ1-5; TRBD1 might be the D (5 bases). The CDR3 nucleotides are TGTGCCAGCCGAACAGGCGACTCCTATCAGCCCCAGCATTTT. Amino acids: CASRTGDSYQPQHF.